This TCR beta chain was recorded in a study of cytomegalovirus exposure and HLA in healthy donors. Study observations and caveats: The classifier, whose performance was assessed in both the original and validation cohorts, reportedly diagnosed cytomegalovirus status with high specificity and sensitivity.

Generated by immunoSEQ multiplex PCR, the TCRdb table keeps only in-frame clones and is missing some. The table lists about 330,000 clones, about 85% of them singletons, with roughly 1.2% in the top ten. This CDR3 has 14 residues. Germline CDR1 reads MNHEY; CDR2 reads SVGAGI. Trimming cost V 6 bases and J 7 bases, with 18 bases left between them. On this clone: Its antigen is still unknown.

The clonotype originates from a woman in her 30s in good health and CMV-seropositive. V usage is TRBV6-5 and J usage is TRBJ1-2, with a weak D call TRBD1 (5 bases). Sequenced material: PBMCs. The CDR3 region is CASSREGPAFGYTF. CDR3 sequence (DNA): TGTGCCAGCAGCCGAGAGGGACCGGCCTTTGGCTACACCTTC.